The next 9 T cell receptor beta chains were all read from a single sample in a study (TCRdb year 2016). Library preparation was by RT-PCR. The sequencing machine was an Illumina MiSeq. TCRdb's own reprocessing of the public reads used fastp at Q25 and MiXCR and kept productive beta chains. Rows with one shared CDR3 protein collapse into an entry with the most common genes and DNA. The sample table records about 680,000 distinct CDR3 sequences; 13% to 15% of these occur just once. Roughly 3.9% of the sample goes to the ten largest clones. The sample was memory CD4+ T cells from blood. The receptors stem from a female donor in good health, serving as a healthy control.

This clonotype has a handful of counts. The chain links TRBV2 to TRBJ2-2; 7 bases are shared with TRBD2. This CDR3 has 15 residues. Germline CDR1 and CDR2: SNHLY and FYNNEI. The ends lost 11 bases at V and 4 bases at J; junction bases unmatched: 13. CDR3 sequence: CASLGGVFGTGELFF. The CDR3 DNA sequence: TGTGCCTCCCTGGGGGGGGTTTTTGGCACCGGGGAGCTGTTTTTT.

This chain uses TRBV4-3 with TRBJ1-5; D is unresolved. V dropped 2 bases and J dropped 3 bases, with 11 bases sitting between them. This CDR3 has 15 amino acids. Germline CDR1 LGHNA, CDR2 YSLEER. CDR3 sequence reads: CASSQKFLDNQPQHF. In nucleotides, the CDR3 is TGCGCCAGCAGCCAAAAGTTCCTGGACAATCAGCCCCAGCATTTT.

The table lists this clonotype with a few counts. The V gene is TRBV19, the J gene TRBJ2-4; D unresolved. The ends were cut back, 1 base at V and 8 bases at J, with 18 bases in the middle. The CDR3 has 16 residues. CDR1 is LNHDA and CDR2 is SQIVND in the germline V gene (reference sequence). CDR3 sequence (DNA): TGTGCCAGTAGTATAGGCCCGTCGGCAGGACGTGACATTCAGTACTTC. Translation gives CASSIGPSAGRDIQYF.

V usage is TRBV29-1 and J usage is TRBJ2-5; perhaps TRBD1 as D (7 bases). V was pared by 3 bases and J by 7 bases, with 18 bases between. This CDR3 region has 14 residues. Germline lookup yields CDR1 SQVTM and CDR2 ANQGSEA. The CDR3 DNA reads as TGCAGCGTTGAGGGAAACAGGGGAGGTGGGACCCAGTACTTC. Protein: CSVEGNRGGGTQYF.

This clonotype appeared a few times. This rearrangement joins TRBV6-1 to TRBJ1-1, with TRBD1 matching over 7 bases. Germline V gives CDR1 MNHNS, CDR2 SASEGT. With V trimmed by 2 bases and J by 4 bases, 4 bases remained unmatched. The CDR3 contains 14 residues. The chain's CDR3 is CASSEIWDSTEAFF. Written as DNA, the CDR3 is TGTGCCAGCAGTGAAATTTGGGACAGCACTGAAGCTTTCTTT.

In this sample, this clonotype turned up a few times. The chain is built from TRBV20-1 and TRBJ2-7; TRBD1 matches at 10 bases. With V trimmed by 6 bases and J by 5 bases, 4 bases remained unmatched. This CDR3 is 12 amino acids long. Germline V gene sequence: CDR1 DFQATT, CDR2 SNEGSKA (reference sequence). CDR3 in DNA: TGCAGTGCGGACAGGGGGTCACACGAGCAGTACTTC. This translates into CSADRGSHEQYF.

In this sample, this clonotype turned up a few times. J is TRBJ2-1 and V is TRBV12-3 or TRBV12-4; D is possibly TRBD1 (5 bases). V was shortened by 5 bases and J by 6 bases, with 11 bases between the two germline ends. The CDR3 runs to 13 residues. This chain's CDR3 is CASSPHQGNEQFF. The CDR3 nucleotides are TGTGCCAGCAGTCCTCATCAGGGCAATGAGCAGTTCTTC.

This clonotype was picked up a small number of times. The chain is built from TRBV20-1 and TRBJ2-1, with 8 bases matching TRBD2. The CDR3 is 14 amino acids. Germline lookup yields CDR1 DFQATT and CDR2 SNEGSKA (reference sequence). V lost 6 bases and J lost 7; bases outside the gene matches: 11. Written as DNA, the CDR3 is TGCAGTGCAGATAGCGGGACGGAAGAGAATGAGCAGTTCTTC. Its translation: CSADSGTEENEQFF.

This chain uses TRBV20-1 with TRBJ2-3, with D perhaps TRBD1 or TRBD2 (5 bases each). Between the trimmed V and J ends, which lost 3 bases and 4 bases, there was a span of 8 bases. Germline CDR1 and CDR2: DFQATT and SNEGSKA (reference sequence). The CDR3 is made up of 12 amino acids. The CDR3 DNA sequence: TGCAGTGCTAGCGGGGACGCAGATACGCAGTATTTT. Protein product: CSASGDADTQYF.